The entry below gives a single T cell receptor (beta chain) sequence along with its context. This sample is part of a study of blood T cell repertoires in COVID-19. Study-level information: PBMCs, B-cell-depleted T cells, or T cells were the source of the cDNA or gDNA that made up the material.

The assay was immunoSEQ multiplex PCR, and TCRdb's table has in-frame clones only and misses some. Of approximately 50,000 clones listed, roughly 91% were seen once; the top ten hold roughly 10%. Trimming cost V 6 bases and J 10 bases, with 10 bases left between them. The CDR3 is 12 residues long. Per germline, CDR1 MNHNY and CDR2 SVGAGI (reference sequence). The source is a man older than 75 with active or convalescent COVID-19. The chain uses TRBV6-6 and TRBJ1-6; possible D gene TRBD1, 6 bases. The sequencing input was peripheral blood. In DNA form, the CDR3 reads TGTGCCAGCAGACAGGGTTACTCACCCCTCCACTTT. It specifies CASRQGYSPLHF.